Each of the 24 T cell receptor beta chains below was sequenced from the same sample in a study of blood T cells in healthy people across ages. The authors ran a second PCR of roughly 6 to 12 cycles using a sample-barcoded 5' primer and a J-beta primer mix. Using its own MiXCR run on the 5' RACE reads, TCRdb lists one record per CDR3 protein. Here the sample spans about 970,000 distinct CDR3 sequences, roughly 47% being singletons. The material sequenced was blood. The receptors were gathered from a woman aged 55-70 years in good health.

The chain is built from TRBV4-2 and TRBJ2-7; 8 bases are a match to TRBD2. V lost 3 bases, J lost 6 bases, and 13 bases stayed unmatched. The CDR3 extends over 16 amino acids. From germline, CDR1 is LGHNA and CDR2 YNFKEQ. The CDR3 loop is CASSQYPGLVRAEQYF. CDR3 in DNA: TGTGCCAGCAGCCAGTACCCGGGACTAGTGCGTGCCGAGCAGTACTTC.

The genes are TRBV6-2 or TRBV6-3 and TRBJ2-3, with TRBD2 matching over 13 bases. V shed 0 bases and J 4 bases; nucleotides not matched to a gene: 7. The CDR3 covers 18 residues. Germline lookup yields CDR1 MNHEY and CDR2 SVGEGT. CDR3 coding DNA: TGTGCCAGCAGTTACTCGACCGGGACTAGCGGGAAGGCAGATACGCAGTATTTT. The encoded protein is CASSYSTGTSGKADTQYF.

The rearrangement links TRBV21-1 to TRBJ2-6; TRBD1, the table's D call, was not compared with the DNA. TRBV21-1 has pseudogene status. The CDR3 runs 19 residues. CDR3 nucleotides: TGTGCCAGCAGCGAGAGGCGAGTAGACAGTTATCCTGGGGCCAACGTCCTGACTTTC. Amino acids: CASSERRVDSYPGANVLTF.

The chain combines TRBV27 with TRBJ2-5; D gene uncertain. The germline V and J ends were trimmed by 4 bases and 5 bases, with 14 bases remaining between them. Germline CDR1 reads MNHEY; CDR2 reads SMNVEV (reference sequence). CDR3 length: 14 amino acids. CDR3: CASSSQSLRETQYF. The CDR3, as DNA: TGTGCCAGCAGTTCCCAGTCCCTACGGGAGACCCAGTACTTC.

This clonotype was recorded many times. This chain uses TRBV12-3 or TRBV12-4 with TRBJ2-7; D gene unclear. The CDR3 has 13 amino acids. V lost 3 bases and J lost 1, with 7 bases in between. The CDR3 nucleotides are TGTGCCAGCAGTTTGGCCAGGTCCTACGAGCAGTACTTC. Its translation: CASSLARSYEQYF.

This clonotype was counted only a few times. The V and J genes are TRBV7-8 and TRBJ1-2, with 8 bases identical to TRBD1. The length of the CDR3 is 14 residues. Germline V gives CDR1 SGHVS, CDR2 FQNEAQ. Unmatched junction bases numbered 4, after V lost 5 bases and J lost 2 bases. CDR3 region: CASSPRTGNYGYTF. CDR3 nucleotide sequence: TGTGCCAGCAGCCCCCGGACAGGGAACTATGGCTACACCTTC.

The chain carries TRBV5-1 and TRBJ2-7; 8 nucleotides align to TRBD1. Germline CDR1 is SGHRS and CDR2 is YFSETQ. Trimming cost V 4 bases and J 3 bases; bases outside gene matches: 12. CDR3 length: 16 amino acids. The CDR3 DNA reads TGCGCCAGCAGCATGTCCCCTCAGGGGGCCTTCTACGAGCAGTACTTC. Translation: CASSMSPQGAFYEQYF.

The chain links TRBV28 to TRBJ2-7; 10 bases are a match to TRBD2. The ends lost 7 bases at V and 7 bases at J; junction bases unmatched: 13. The CDR3 covers 15 residues. CDR1 MDHEN and CDR2 SYDVKM come from the germline V gene. The CDR3 coding sequence is TGTGCCAGCATTGGGGGACTAGCGCTTAACAATGAGCAGTACTTC. This translates into CASIGGLALNNEQYF.

This clonotype was seen a few times. The V call is TRBV28, the J call TRBJ2-1; D uncertain. Germline V gene data show CDR1 as MDHEN and CDR2 as SYDVKM. V was cut by 0 bases and J by 1 base, with 10 bases left in between. The CDR3 length is 16 residues. CDR3 in amino acids: CASSLWARKSYNEQFF. The CDR3 nucleotides read TGTGCCAGCAGTTTATGGGCCCGCAAATCCTACAATGAGCAGTTCTTC.

V is TRBV28 and J is TRBJ2-3, with D perhaps matching TRBD2 (7 bases). The CDR3 totals 15 residues. Germline loops: CDR1 MDHEN, CDR2 SYDVKM. V lost 3 bases and J 2 bases, leaving 12 bases between the germline ends. The CDR3 DNA follows: TGTGCCAGCAGTTTGGGGGGGCACCTCACAGATACGCAGTATTTT. Its translation: CASSLGGHLTDTQYF.

This clonotype was counted a few times. The chain employs TRBV12-3 or TRBV12-4 and TRBJ1-6, with TRBD1 matching 8 bases. CDR3 length: 15 amino acids. J lost 10 bases, V lost 3 bases, and 8 bases had no gene match. The CDR3 DNA follows: TGTGCCAGCAGTTTTGTCTACAGGGGGGAATCACCCCTCCACTTT. Its protein is CASSFVYRGESPLHF.

The rearrangement uses TRBV2 and TRBJ2-3, with 7 positions matching TRBD2. This CDR3 has 13 amino acids. V was clipped by 8 bases and J by 6 bases; unmatched bases: 8. CDR1 and CDR2 from the germline V gene are SNHLY and FYNNEI. The CDR3 coding sequence is TGTGCCAGCGAGCGGGATTATGGGGATACGCAGTATTTT. It encodes CASERDYGDTQYF.

This clonotype was observed a handful of times. The rearrangement uses TRBV7-2 and TRBJ2-5; the D gene could be TRBD1 or TRBD2 (5 bases each). Trimming cost V 5 bases and J 4 bases, with 11 bases left between them. This CDR3 spans 13 amino acids. The germline V gene has CDR1 SGHTA and CDR2 FQGNSA. The CDR3 reads CASSRGTAETQYF. CDR3 in DNA: TGTGCCAGCAGCCGTGGGACCGCAGAGACCCAGTACTTC.

This clonotype has just one count. The V call is TRBV6-2 or TRBV6-3, the J call TRBJ2-2, with 13 nucleotides matching TRBD2. V was pared by 2 bases and J by 5 bases, with 5 bases of the junction left unmatched. The CDR3 is 17 amino acids. CDR1 is MNHEY, CDR2 SVGEGT, per germline. DNA for the CDR3: TGTGCCAGCAGTTACCTCGGACTAGCGGGAGATACCGGGGAGCTGTTTTTT. This sequence encodes CASSYLGLAGDTGELFF.

This clonotype was picked up a small number of times. The J gene is TRBJ2-3, the V gene TRBV5-6, with D tentatively TRBD1 (6 bases). V was trimmed by 2 bases and J by 1 base, leaving 11 bases between them. From germline, CDR1 is SGHDT and CDR2 YYEEEE. CDR3 length equals 15 residues. DNA of the CDR3: TGTGCCAGCAGCTTCGTACAGGGTGGCACAGATACGCAGTATTTT. Its translation is CASSFVQGGTDTQYF.

CDR3 sequence (DNA): TGTGCCAGCAGCTTAGCGCCAGACACAGATACGCAGTATTTT. This codes for CASSLAPDTDTQYF. The chain links TRBV7-9 to TRBJ2-3; the D is unclear. This CDR3 spans 14 amino acids. Germline values: CDR1 SEHNR, CDR2 FQNEAQ (reference sequence). The V end lost 0 bases, the J end lost 2 bases, and 6 bases lay between the germline ends.

The chain couples TRBV20-1 to TRBJ2-7; a possible D gene is TRBD1 (5 bases). The CDR3 extends over 12 amino acids. Germline V gene lookup returns CDR1 DFQATT and CDR2 SNEGSKA (reference sequence). V was pared by 3 bases and J by 2 bases, with 8 bases between. CDR3 DNA: TGCAGTGCTAGCCCCAGGGCCTACGAGCAGTACTTC. Translated, it gives CSASPRAYEQYF.

This sequence joins TRBV20-1 and TRBJ1-1; TRBD1 matches at 8 bases. Trimming took 1 base from V and 8 from J; bases not matched to a gene: 3. CDR3 size: 12 residues. Germline CDR1 and CDR2: DFQATT and SNEGSKA (reference sequence). This CDR3 is CSARGGTGEAFF. CDR3 nucleotide sequence: TGCAGTGCTAGAGGTGGGACAGGCGAAGCTTTCTTT.

The chain combines TRBV18 with TRBJ2-5; 10 nucleotides align to TRBD1. Looked up from germline, CDR1 is KGHSH and CDR2 is LQKENI. With V trimmed by 5 bases and J by 5 bases, 8 bases remained unmatched. The CDR3 spans 15 residues. The CDR3 spells CASSVLDRGKETQYF. CDR3 DNA sequence: TGTGCCAGCTCAGTGTTGGACAGGGGGAAGGAGACCCAGTACTTC. The whole variable domain, filled in from reference TRBV18 and TRBJ2-5, reads NAGVMQNPRHLVRRRGQEARLRCSPMKGHSHVYWYRQLPEEGLKFMVYLQKENIIDESGMPKERFSAEFPKEGPSILRIQQVVRGDSAAYFCASSVLDRGKETQYFGPGTRLLVL.

This chain links TRBV25-1 with TRBJ2-3, with D unclear. This CDR3 comprises 11 residues. Germline CDR1 is MGHDK and CDR2 is SYGVNS. V shed 6 bases and J shed 7 bases, with 8 bases lying between them. The CDR3 reads CASRTVNTQYF. CDR3 bases: TGTGCCAGCAGGACTGTAAATACGCAGTATTTT.

This clonotype is a singleton in its sample. V and J are TRBV12-3 or TRBV12-4 and TRBJ1-5; TRBD1 aligns across 12 bases. V gave up 4 bases and J gave up 0 bases; unmatched junction bases: 4. The CDR3 is 17 residues long. CDR3 DNA sequence: TGTGCCAGCAGTTGGGGACAGGGGGCCTTTAGCAATCAGCCCCAGCATTTT. Translation gives CASSWGQGAFSNQPQHF.

This chain joins TRBV7-2 and TRBJ1-2, with D possibly TRBD1 on 5 matching bases. Per germline, CDR1 SGHTA and CDR2 FQGNSA. The CDR3 spans 14 residues. Trimming pared 1 base from V and 7 bases from J, leaving 13 bases between. The CDR3 protein is CASSLVGGMLGYTF. The CDR3 nucleotides read TGTGCCAGCAGCTTAGTGGGGGGGATGCTTGGCTACACCTTC. The full variable domain, in which reference TRBV7-2 and TRBJ1-2 provide the parts outside the CDR3, is GAGVSQSPSNKVTEKGKDVELRCDPISGHTALYWYRQSLGQGLEFLIYFQGNSAPDKSGLPSDRFSAERTGGSVSTLTIQRTQQEDSAVYLCASSLVGGMLGYTFGSGTRLTVV.

At least ten counts were recorded for this clonotype. This chain uses TRBV29-1 with TRBJ2-5; D possibly corresponds to TRBD1 (5 bases). The CDR3 has 11 residues. Germline loops: CDR1 SQVTM, CDR2 ANQGSEA. V was clipped by 3 bases and J by 5 bases, with 7 bases between them. CDR3 DNA sequence: TGCAGCGTTGACTCAGGGGAGACCCAGTACTTC. It is translated as CSVDSGETQYF. The entire variable domain, with the rest obtained from reference TRBV29-1 and TRBJ2-5, is as follows: SAVISQKPSRDICQRGTSLTIQCQVDSQVTMMFWYRQQPGQSLTLIATANQGSEATYESGFVIDKFPISRPNLTFSTLTVSNMSPEDSSIYLCSVDSGETQYFGPGTRLLVL.

This clonotype appeared a few times. The V gene is TRBV6-2 or TRBV6-3, the J gene TRBJ1-1; the D gene is possibly TRBD1 (5 bases). Germline V gene data show CDR1 as MNHEY and CDR2 as SVGEGT. Trimming cost V 7 bases and J 5 bases, with 17 bases left between them. This CDR3 is 14 amino acids long. The CDR3 region has the DNA TGTGCCAGCACCCCGACCGGGGGGTGGACTGAAGCTTTCTTT. This sequence encodes CASTPTGGWTEAFF.